A single sample is the source of the 23 T cell receptor beta chains below, sequenced in a study of T cells in Graves' hyperthyroidism and ophthalmopathy. There were TCR beta CDR3 regions amplified from RNA transcripts. TCR CDR3 regions were first amplified by RT-PCR with HTBI primers. MiXCR, applied by TCRdb to the multiplex PCR reads, yields one record per CDR3 protein. The profile shows about 200,000 distinct CDR3 sequences, approximately 20% of them singletons. Material: blood. The receptors shown here come from a man aged 35 to 55 with Graves' hyperthyroidism.

This clonotype was counted many times. The chain carries TRBV18 and TRBJ1-1, with D maybe TRBD1 (6 bases). The CDR3 consists of 14 residues. Trimming removed 0 bases from V and 6 bases from J, with 11 bases in between. Germline V gene sequence: CDR1 KGHSH, CDR2 LQKENI. CDR3 protein: CASSPPAQGPEAFF. CDR3 nucleotide sequence: TGTGCCAGCTCACCACCGGCACAGGGCCCTGAAGCTTTCTTT.

This sequence joins TRBV3-1 and TRBJ1-3; D remains unclear. The CDR3 loop spans 14 amino acids. With 0 bases removed from V and 7 bases from J, the gap between germline ends came to 10 bases. Germline values: CDR1 LGHDT, CDR2 YNNKEL (reference sequence). CDR3 loop: CASSQEGGSNTIYF. The CDR3, as DNA: TGTGCCAGCAGCCAAGAGGGAGGGAGTAACACCATATATTTT. Full variable domain (missing parts from reference TRBV3-1 and TRBJ1-3): DTAVSQTPKYLVTQMGNDKSIKCEQNLGHDTMYWYKQDSKKFLKIMFSYNNKELIINETVPNRFSPKSPDKAHLNLHINSLELGDSAVYFCASSQEGGSNTIYFGEGSWLTVV.

The table lists this clonotype with many counts. The chain carries TRBV20-1 and TRBJ1-1, with D perhaps matching TRBD1 (6 bases). The CDR3 has 12 amino acids. Germline V gene data show CDR1 as DFQATT and CDR2 as SNEGSKA (reference sequence). This chain's CDR3 is CRGDGGHTEAFF. CDR3 coding DNA: TGCAGGGGCGACGGGGGCCACACTGAAGCTTTCTTT.

V is TRBV10-3 and J is TRBJ1-6; TRBD1 might be the D (5 bases). CDR3 length: 15 residues. Germline loops: CDR1 ENHRY, CDR2 SYGVKD. The V gene lost 0 bases and the J gene lost 9 bases, with 12 bases spanning the gap. CDR3 sequence: CAISESGLRASPLHF. In nucleotides, the CDR3 is TGTGCCATCAGTGAGTCGGGACTCCGGGCTTCACCCCTCCACTTT.

This clonotype was observed a few times. V usage is TRBV9 and J usage is TRBJ1-5; D not resolved. Germline V gene sequence: CDR1 SGDLS, CDR2 YYNGEE. Trimming cost V 4 bases and J 10 bases, with 15 bases left between them. This CDR3 region has 13 residues. The CDR3 spells CASSPNGNGPQHF. Written as DNA, the CDR3 is TGTGCCAGCAGCCCGAACGGGAATGGCCCCCAGCATTTT. Variable domain in full (rest from reference TRBV9 and TRBJ1-5): DSGVTQTPKHLITATGQRVTLRCSPRSGDLSVYWYQQSLDQGLQFLIQYYNGEERAKGNILERFSAQQFPDLHSELNLSSLELGDSALYFCASSPNGNGPQHFGDGTRLSIL.

This clonotype occurred many times. The V gene is TRBV27, the J gene TRBJ1-5; D gene ambiguous. V was clipped by 10 bases and J by 0 bases, with 16 bases between them. CDR3 length: 15 amino acids. Germline V CDR1 and CDR2: MNHEY, SMNVEV (reference sequence). The CDR3: CATHSIGNSNQPQHF. The DNA for the CDR3 is TGTGCCACCCACAGTATCGGTAATAGCAATCAGCCCCAGCATTTT.

This clonotype came up once. The chain combines TRBV7-3 with TRBJ2-3, with D possibly matching TRBD2 (6 bases). CDR3 length: 15 amino acids. Trimming took off 5 bases at V and 0 bases at J, with 12 bases between the two ends. In germline, CDR1 is SGHTA, CDR2 FQGTGA. CDR3 sequence (DNA): TGTGCCAGCAGCCCCCAAAGCGGGAGCACAGATACGCAGTATTTT. It is translated as CASSPQSGSTDTQYF. The variable domain in full, completed from reference TRBV7-3 and TRBJ2-3, reads GAGVSQTPSNKVTEKGKYVELRCDPISGHTALYWYRQSLGQGPEFLIYFQGTGAADDSGLPNDRFFAVRPEGSVSTLKIQRTERGDSAVYLCASSPQSGSTDTQYFGPGTRLTVL.

The chain recombines TRBV7-9 with TRBJ2-3; D not resolved. Germline V gene data show CDR1 as SEHNR and CDR2 as FQNEAQ (reference sequence). CDR3 size: 14 residues. Trimming took off 2 bases at V and 1 base at J, with 7 bases between the two ends. The CDR3 DNA sequence: TGTGCCAGCAGCTTAACCCTACGCACAGATACGCAGTATTTT. Protein product: CASSLTLRTDTQYF. Based on the CDR3 plus reference TRBV7-9 and TRBJ2-3, the full variable domain is DTGVSQNPRHKITKRGQNVTFRCDPISEHNRLYWYRQTLGQGPEFLTYFQNEAQLEKSRLLSDRFSAERPKGSFSTLEIQRTEQGDSAMYLCASSLTLRTDTQYFGPGTRLTVL.

The chain carries TRBV12-3 or TRBV12-4 and TRBJ2-7; D call uncertain. The CDR3 runs 14 residues. Between the trimmed V and J ends, which lost 0 bases and 1 base, there was a span of 7 bases. The CDR3 region is CASSLARGSYEQYF. As DNA, the CDR3 is TGTGCCAGCAGTTTAGCGCGCGGATCCTACGAGCAGTACTTC.

This clonotype appeared many times. The chain carries TRBV7-8 and TRBJ2-3; TRBD2 matches at 10 bases. J gave up 1 base and V 5 bases, and 6 bases lay outside the gene matches. The CDR3 is made up of 16 amino acids. Germline-derived CDR1 and CDR2 are SGHVS and FQNEAQ. The chain's CDR3 is CASSPQRGGGTDTQYF. The CDR3 DNA is TGTGCCAGCAGCCCACAGCGGGGGGGCGGCACAGATACGCAGTATTTT.

This clonotype occurred a few times. In DNA, the CDR3 is TGTGCCAGCAGCCTCGGCCTTTCAGGGGGGATCGACGAGCAGTACTTC. It specifies CASSLGLSGGIDEQYF. V is TRBV3-1 and J is TRBJ2-7, with D perhaps TRBD1 (7 bases). The germline CDR1 and CDR2 sequences are LGHDT and YNNKEL (reference sequence). Trimming cost V 4 bases and J 5 bases, with 21 bases left between them. There are 16 residues in the CDR3.

This clonotype was counted at least ten times. J is TRBJ2-7 and V is TRBV28; no clear D. This CDR3 contains 12 residues. Trimming stripped 2 bases from V and 6 bases from J, with 8 bases between. CDR1 is MDHEN, CDR2 SYDVKM, per germline. CDR3 nucleotides: TGTGCCAGCAGTTTACTGGGTCTCGAGCAGTACTTC. It specifies CASSLLGLEQYF. Combining the CDR3 with reference TRBV28 and TRBJ2-7 gives the whole variable domain DVKVTQSSRYLVKRTGEKVFLECVQDMDHENMFWYRQDPGLGLRLIYFSYDVKMKEKGDIPEGYSVSREKKERFSLILESASTNQTSMYLCASSLLGLEQYFGPGTRLTVT.

The rearrangement joins TRBV5-1 to TRBJ2-5; 8 nucleotides agree with TRBD1. The germline V gene encodes CDR1 SGHRS and CDR2 YFSETQ. V was clipped by 4 bases and J by 0 bases; unmatched bases: 5. This CDR3 has 15 amino acids. This CDR3 is CASSRDRSYQETQYF. The CDR3 DNA follows: TGCGCCAGCAGCCGGGACAGGAGTTACCAAGAGACCCAGTACTTC.

This clonotype has a count of ten or more. This chain joins TRBV3-1 and TRBJ1-2, with D perhaps matching TRBD1 (6 bases). The CDR3 is made up of 14 amino acids. Germline V gene sequence: CDR1 LGHDT, CDR2 YNNKEL (reference sequence). Trimming took 2 bases from V and 3 from J, leaving 10 bases between them. The chain's CDR3 is CASSQSGVDYGYTF. CDR3 DNA sequence: TGTGCCAGCAGCCAATCAGGGGTCGACTATGGCTACACCTTC.

This clonotype was observed many times. V gene TRBV18 combines with J gene TRBJ1-5; D remains ambiguous. The V end lost 1 base, the J end lost 1 base, and 11 bases lay between the germline ends. CDR3 length: 16 amino acids. Germline-derived CDR1 and CDR2 are KGHSH and LQKENI. This CDR3 is CASSPRASLSNQPQHF. CDR3 nucleotides: TGTGCCAGCTCACCACGGGCCAGTCTCAGCAATCAGCCCCAGCATTTT.

A remark on this clonotype: It may be a read error: a sequence one base away is much more abundant. The gene calls are TRBV2 and TRBJ2-3, with 10 positions matching TRBD1. The germline V gene has CDR1 SNHLY and CDR2 FYNNEI. CDR3 length: 12 amino acids. With V trimmed by 6 bases and J by 8 bases, 2 bases remained unmatched. CDR3 residues: CASRDRGGTQYF. The CDR3 DNA reads TGTGCCAGCAGGGACAGGGGGGGTACGCAGTATTTT.

This clonotype appeared many times. The chain uses TRBV7-3 and TRBJ2-7; D is perhaps TRBD1 or TRBD2 (6 bases each). Trimming stripped 4 bases from V and 0 bases from J, with 10 bases between. The CDR3 loop spans 14 amino acids. Germline CDR1 SGHTA, CDR2 FQGTGA. Here the CDR3 DNA reads TGTGCCAGCAGCTCGGGGGCCGGCTCCTACGAGCAGTACTTC. It encodes CASSSGAGSYEQYF.

The table lists this clonotype with many counts. V and J are TRBV6-1 and TRBJ2-5; 10 nucleotides match TRBD2. V shed 6 bases and J 1 base; nucleotides not matched to a gene: 17. CDR1 is MNHNS and CDR2 is SASEGT in the germline V gene. The length of the CDR3 is 19 residues. In DNA, the CDR3 is TGTGCCAGCAGACGTACGGGGTTTATTAGCGGGGGGACCCAAGAGACCCAGTACTTC. This sequence encodes CASRRTGFISGGTQETQYF.

This clonotype was observed many times. The chain combines TRBV18 with TRBJ2-7, with TRBD2 matching 9 bases. Germline V lookup: CDR1 KGHSH, CDR2 LQKENI. This CDR3 is 14 amino acids long. Trimming removed 6 bases from V and 2 bases from J; junction bases left unmatched: 5. The CDR3 DNA reads TGTGCCAGCTCGGAGGCGGGGGGGCCCTACGAGCAGTACTTC. This codes for CASSEAGGPYEQYF.

This clonotype was seen ten or more times. The V and J genes are TRBV5-1 and TRBJ2-7; possibly TRBD1 for D (6 bases). The CDR3 extends over 14 amino acids. Germline assignment: CDR1 SGHRS and CDR2 YFSETQ. V lost 2 bases and J 5 bases, leaving 14 bases between the germline ends. This CDR3 reads CASSLPQGQDEQYF. Here the CDR3 DNA reads TGCGCCAGCAGCTTACCCCAGGGGCAGGACGAGCAGTACTTC. Using reference TRBV5-1 and TRBJ2-7 for the parts outside the CDR3, the full variable domain is KAGVTQTPRYLIKTRGQQVTLSCSPISGHRSVSWYQQTPGQGLQFLFEYFSETQRNKGNFPGRFSGRQFSNSRSEMNVSTLELGDSALYLCASSLPQGQDEQYFGPGTRLTVT.

In its sample, this clonotype was seen many times. The chain combines TRBV5-8 with TRBJ2-3; 8 bases are a match to TRBD1. J gave up 2 bases and V 4 bases, and 6 bases lay outside the gene matches. Germline V CDR1 and CDR2: SGHTS, YDEGEE. CDR3 length equals 15 residues. The CDR3 bases are TGTGCCAGCAGCCAGGGACAGGATGCCACAGATACGCAGTATTTT. This codes for CASSQGQDATDTQYF. Full variable domain (rest looked up from reference TRBV5-8 and TRBJ2-3): EAGVTQSPTHLIKTRGQQATLRCSPISGHTSVYWYQQALGLGLQFLLWYDEGEERNRGNFPPRFSGRQFPNYSSELNVNALELEDSALYLCASSQGQDATDTQYFGPGTRLTVL.

This clonotype was observed many times. The V call is TRBV7-3, the J call TRBJ2-1; 7 bases fit TRBD1. Germline CDR1 and CDR2: SGHTA and FQGTGA. Unmatched junction bases numbered 6, after V lost 2 bases and J lost 5 bases. This CDR3 has 15 amino acids. The CDR3 is CASSLSGTAHNEQFF. As DNA, the CDR3 is TGTGCCAGCAGCTTATCCGGGACAGCCCACAATGAGCAGTTCTTC.

This clonotype was picked up many times. The chain recombines TRBV20-1 with TRBJ1-1, with 9 bases identical to TRBD1. Germline assignment: CDR1 DFQATT and CDR2 SNEGSKA (reference sequence). The CDR3 totals 14 residues. Trimming took 2 bases from V and 11 from J; bases not matched to a gene: 12. Here the CDR3 DNA reads TGCAGTGCTAGAACGTCGGACAGGGGATGGGGCGCTTTCTTT. Amino acid sequence: CSARTSDRGWGAFF.